The clone carrying this T cell receptor beta chain has only one observation. The sample originates from a study of TIL therapy for anti-PD-1-resistant metastatic lung cancer. Sequencing used immunoSEQ v3. Profiled with immunoSEQ multiplex PCR; TCRdb holds only in-frame clones, not every one. The profile shows approximately 95,000 clones, less than 70% of them singletons. Time point defined: pre-treatment sample, taken before nivolumab and TIL therapy. The tumor samples were excised metastases, mostly pleural nodules or supraclavicular lymph nodes. Tumor harvest preceded PD-1/PD-L1 blockade, followed by nivolumab treatment. Stage 4 NSCLC adults joined between late 2017 and early 2020. Trimming took off 4 bases at V and 6 bases at J, with 16 bases between the two ends. There are 14 residues in the CDR3. Germline V gives CDR1 SGDLS, CDR2 YYNGEE.

This specimen consisted of tumor tissue, obtained at baseline. The chain recombines TRBV9 with TRBJ2-5; either TRBD1 or TRBD2 may supply D (5 bases each). This receptor was obtained from a person aged 25 to 79 with non-small cell lung cancer. The CDR3 nucleotides read TGTGCCAGCAGCCCAGAGGGTGGGGGAAAGACCCAGTACTTC. This translates into CASSPEGGGKTQYF.